This TCR beta chain was found in a study of T-cell reconstitution after alpha-beta-depleted transplantation in children (dated by TCRdb to the mid-2010s). For context, the study as a whole: Using TCR repertoire profiling, the study quantitatively followed how T-cell immune reconstitution unfolded in children after TCRalphabeta/CD19-depleted allogeneic hematopoietic cell transplantation.

From the cysteine through the phenylalanine, the CDR3 covers 14 amino acids. Here the CDR3 DNA is all that survives: 42 bases in frame from base 1. V is clipped by 2 bases and J by 0 bases, and the sequence between their germline boundaries is 8 bases long. This clonotype was observed at least ten times. The specificity of this receptor is unknown. No much larger clone is present one base from it, and per-base qualities are unavailable. The library relied on PCR. TCRdb lists the instrument as Illumina HiSeq 2500. TCR libraries were prepared with molecular barcoding, using unique molecular identifiers to normalize TCRbeta repertoire quantification. Through fastp at Q25 and MiXCR, TCRdb rebuilt clones from the public reads, retaining in-frame beta chains. Rows with one shared CDR3 protein collapse into an entry with the most common genes and DNA. This sample holds fewer than 95,000 distinct CDR3 sequences; more than 9% were observed only once. Of the sample, approximately 15% is held by the ten largest clones.

This TCR came from a human donor who donated a stem cell graft to a child with inherited bone marrow failure. The chain links TRBV12-3 or TRBV12-4 with TRBJ2-7, with no D gene named confidently. Sample: PBMCs from the stem cell graft donor, taken from the stem cell graft. The nucleotide sequence is given as TGTGCCAGCAGTTTAAGCCATTCCTCCTACGAGCAGTACTTC. Translated, it gives CASSLSHSSYEQYF.